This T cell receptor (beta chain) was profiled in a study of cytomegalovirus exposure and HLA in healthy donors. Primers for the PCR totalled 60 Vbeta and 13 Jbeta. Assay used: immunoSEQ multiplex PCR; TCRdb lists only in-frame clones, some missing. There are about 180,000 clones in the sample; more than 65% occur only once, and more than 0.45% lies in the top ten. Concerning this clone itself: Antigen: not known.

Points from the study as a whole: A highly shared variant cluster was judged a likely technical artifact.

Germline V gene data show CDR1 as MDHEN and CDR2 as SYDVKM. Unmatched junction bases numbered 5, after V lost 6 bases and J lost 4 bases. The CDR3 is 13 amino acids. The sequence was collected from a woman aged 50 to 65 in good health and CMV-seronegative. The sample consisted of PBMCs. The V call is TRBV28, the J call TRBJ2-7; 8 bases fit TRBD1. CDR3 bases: TGTGCCAGCAGGGAAACAGGGGGATACGAGCAGTACTTC. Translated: CASRETGGYEQYF.